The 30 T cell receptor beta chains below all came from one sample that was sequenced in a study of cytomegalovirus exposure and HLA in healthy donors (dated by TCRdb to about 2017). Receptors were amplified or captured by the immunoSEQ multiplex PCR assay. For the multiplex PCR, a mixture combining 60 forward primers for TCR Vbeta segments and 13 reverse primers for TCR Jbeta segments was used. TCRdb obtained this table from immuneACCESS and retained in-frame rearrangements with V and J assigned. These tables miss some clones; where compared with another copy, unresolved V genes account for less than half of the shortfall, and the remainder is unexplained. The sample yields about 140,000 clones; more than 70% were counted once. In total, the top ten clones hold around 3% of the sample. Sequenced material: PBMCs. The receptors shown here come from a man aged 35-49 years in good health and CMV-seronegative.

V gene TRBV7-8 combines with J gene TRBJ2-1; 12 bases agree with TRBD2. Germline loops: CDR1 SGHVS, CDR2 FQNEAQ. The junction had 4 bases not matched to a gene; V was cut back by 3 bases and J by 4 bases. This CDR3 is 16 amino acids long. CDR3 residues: CASSFEGTSGYNEQFF. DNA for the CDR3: TGTGCCAGCAGCTTCGAAGGGACTAGCGGGTACAATGAGCAGTTCTTC. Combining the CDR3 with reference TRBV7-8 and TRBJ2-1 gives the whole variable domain GAGVSQSPRYKVAKRGQDVALRCDPISGHVSLFWYQQALGQGPEFLTYFQNEAQLDKSGLPSDRFFAERPEGSVSTLKIQRTQQEDSAVYLCASSFEGTSGYNEQFFGPGTRLTVL.

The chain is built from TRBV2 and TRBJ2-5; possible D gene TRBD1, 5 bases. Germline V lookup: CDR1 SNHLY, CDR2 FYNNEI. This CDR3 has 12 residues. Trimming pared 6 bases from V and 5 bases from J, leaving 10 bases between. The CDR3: CASSQGRETQYF. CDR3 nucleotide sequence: TGTGCCAGCAGCCAGGGTCGGGAGACCCAGTACTTC. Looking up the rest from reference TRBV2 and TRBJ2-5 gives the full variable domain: EPEVTQTPSHQVTQMGQEVILRCVPISNHLYFYWYRQILGQKVEFLVSFYNNEISEKSEIFDDQFSVERPDGSNFTLKIRSTKLEDSAMYFCASSQGRETQYFGPGTRLLVL.

This CDR3 is CASSHGSKRQETQYF. DNA for the CDR3: TGTGCCAGCAGCCATGGATCGAAGCGGCAAGAGACCCAGTACTTC. The rearrangement joins TRBV7-9 to TRBJ2-5; possibly TRBD2 for D (5 bases). The germline gives CDR1 SEHNR, CDR2 FQNEAQ (reference sequence). V was trimmed by 5 bases and J by 2 bases, leaving 15 bases between them. This CDR3 comprises 15 residues.

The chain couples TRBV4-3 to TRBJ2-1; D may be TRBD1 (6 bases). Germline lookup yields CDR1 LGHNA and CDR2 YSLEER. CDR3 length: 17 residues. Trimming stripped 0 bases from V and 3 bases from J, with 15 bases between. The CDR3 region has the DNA TGCGCCAGCAGCCAAGATATGTCGGGACACCTCTACAATGAGCAGTTCTTC. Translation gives CASSQDMSGHLYNEQFF.

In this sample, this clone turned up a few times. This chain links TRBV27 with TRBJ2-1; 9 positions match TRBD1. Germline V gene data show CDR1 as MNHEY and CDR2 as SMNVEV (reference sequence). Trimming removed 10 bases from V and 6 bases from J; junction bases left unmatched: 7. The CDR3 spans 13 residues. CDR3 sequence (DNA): TGTGCCACTCGGACAGGGGCTGTCAATGAGCAGTTCTTC. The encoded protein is CATRTGAVNEQFF.

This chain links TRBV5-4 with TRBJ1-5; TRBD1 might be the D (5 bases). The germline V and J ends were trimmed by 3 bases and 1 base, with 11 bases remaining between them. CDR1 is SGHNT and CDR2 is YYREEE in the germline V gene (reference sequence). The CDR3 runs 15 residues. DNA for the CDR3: TGTGCCAGCAGCTCGGGGGGTACCAGCAATCAGCCCCAGCATTTT. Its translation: CASSSGGTSNQPQHF.

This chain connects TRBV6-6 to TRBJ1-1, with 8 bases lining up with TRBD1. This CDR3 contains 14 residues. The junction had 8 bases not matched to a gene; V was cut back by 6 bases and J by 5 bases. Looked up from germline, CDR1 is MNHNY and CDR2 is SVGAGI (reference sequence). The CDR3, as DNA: TGTGCCAGCAGGACCTACAGGGGGGGGACTGAAGCTTTCTTT. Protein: CASRTYRGGTEAFF.

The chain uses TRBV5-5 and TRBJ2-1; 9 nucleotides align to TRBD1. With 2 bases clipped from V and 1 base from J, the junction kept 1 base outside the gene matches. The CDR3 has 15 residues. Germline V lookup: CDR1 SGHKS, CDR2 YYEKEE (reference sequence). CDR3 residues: CASSLDRGSYNEQFF. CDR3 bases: TGTGCCAGCAGCTTAGACAGGGGGTCCTACAATGAGCAGTTCTTC.

This chain's CDR3 is CASSDRYFSYEQYF. CDR3 coding DNA: TGTGCCAGCAGCGACAGGTACTTTTCCTACGAGCAGTACTTC. The chain joins TRBV6-5 to TRBJ2-7; D is possibly TRBD1 (6 bases). Germline values: CDR1 MNHEY, CDR2 SVGAGI. The V and J ends lost 6 bases and 1 base respectively, with 13 bases between them. CDR3 size: 14 residues.

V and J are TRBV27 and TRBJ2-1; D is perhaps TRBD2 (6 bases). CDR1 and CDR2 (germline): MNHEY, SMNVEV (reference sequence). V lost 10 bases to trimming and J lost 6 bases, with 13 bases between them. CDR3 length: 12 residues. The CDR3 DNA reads TGTGCCATCCAGACGGGAGCCAATGAGCAGTTCTTC. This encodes CAIQTGANEQFF.

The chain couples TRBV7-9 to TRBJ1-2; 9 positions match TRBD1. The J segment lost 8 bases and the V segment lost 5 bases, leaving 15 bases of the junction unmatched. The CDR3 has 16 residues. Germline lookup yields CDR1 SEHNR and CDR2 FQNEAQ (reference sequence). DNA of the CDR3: TGTGCCAGCAGCGCCGACCACAAACAGGGGGCTGAAGGCTACACCTTC. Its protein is CASSADHKQGAEGYTF. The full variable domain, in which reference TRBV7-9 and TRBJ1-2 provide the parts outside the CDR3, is DTGVSQNPRHKITKRGQNVTFRCDPISEHNRLYWYRQTLGQGPEFLTYFQNEAQLEKSRLLSDRFSAERPKGSFSTLEIQRTEQGDSAMYLCASSADHKQGAEGYTFGSGTRLTVV.

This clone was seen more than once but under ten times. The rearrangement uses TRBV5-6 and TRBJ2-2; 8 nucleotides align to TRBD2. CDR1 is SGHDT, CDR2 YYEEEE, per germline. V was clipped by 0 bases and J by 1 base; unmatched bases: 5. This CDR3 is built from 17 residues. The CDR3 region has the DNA TGTGCCAGCAGCTTGGGGTCTAGCGGGTGGAACACCGGGGAGCTGTTTTTT. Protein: CASSLGSSGWNTGELFF.

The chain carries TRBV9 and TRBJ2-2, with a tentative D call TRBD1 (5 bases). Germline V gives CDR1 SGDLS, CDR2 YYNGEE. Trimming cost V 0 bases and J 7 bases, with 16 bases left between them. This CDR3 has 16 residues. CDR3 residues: CASSVGGVTRGGELFF. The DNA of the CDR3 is TGTGCCAGCAGCGTAGGAGGAGTTACAAGGGGCGGGGAGCTGTTTTTT.

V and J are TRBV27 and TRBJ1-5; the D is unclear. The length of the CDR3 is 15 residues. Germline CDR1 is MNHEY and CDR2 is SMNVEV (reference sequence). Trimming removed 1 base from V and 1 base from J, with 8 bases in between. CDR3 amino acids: CASSLYLSSNQPQHF. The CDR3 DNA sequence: TGTGCCAGCAGTTTATACTTGTCGAGCAATCAGCCCCAGCATTTT.

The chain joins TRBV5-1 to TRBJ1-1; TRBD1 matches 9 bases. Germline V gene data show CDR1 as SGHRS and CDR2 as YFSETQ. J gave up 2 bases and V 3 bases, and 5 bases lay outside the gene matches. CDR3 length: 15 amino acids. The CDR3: CASSSMTGGNTEAFF. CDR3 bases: TGCGCCAGCAGCTCCATGACAGGGGGAAACACTGAAGCTTTCTTT.

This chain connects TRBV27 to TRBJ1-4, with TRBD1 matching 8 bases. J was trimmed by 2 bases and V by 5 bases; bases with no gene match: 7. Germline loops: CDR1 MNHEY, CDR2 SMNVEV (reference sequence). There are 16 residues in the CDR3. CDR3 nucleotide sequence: TGTGCCAGCAGTCCTCGGGCAGGGGGCACTAATGAAAAACTGTTTTTT. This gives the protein CASSPRAGGTNEKLFF.

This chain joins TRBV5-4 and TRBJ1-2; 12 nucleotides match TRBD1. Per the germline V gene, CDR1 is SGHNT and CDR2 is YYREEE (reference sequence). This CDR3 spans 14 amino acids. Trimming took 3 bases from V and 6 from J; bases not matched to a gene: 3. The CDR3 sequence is CASSWDRGLNGYTF. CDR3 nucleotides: TGTGCCAGCAGCTGGGACAGGGGGCTTAATGGCTACACCTTC.

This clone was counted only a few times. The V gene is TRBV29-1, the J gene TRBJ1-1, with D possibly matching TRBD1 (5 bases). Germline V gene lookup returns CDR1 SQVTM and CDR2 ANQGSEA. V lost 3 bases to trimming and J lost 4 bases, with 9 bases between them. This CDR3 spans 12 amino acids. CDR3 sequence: CSVEGGGTEAFF. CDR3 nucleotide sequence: TGCAGCGTTGAGGGGGGAGGCACTGAAGCTTTCTTT. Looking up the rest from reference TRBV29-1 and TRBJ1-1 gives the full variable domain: SAVISQKPSRDICQRGTSLTIQCQVDSQVTMMFWYRQQPGQSLTLIATANQGSEATYESGFVIDKFPISRPNLTFSTLTVSNMSPEDSSIYLCSVEGGGTEAFFGQGTRLTVV.

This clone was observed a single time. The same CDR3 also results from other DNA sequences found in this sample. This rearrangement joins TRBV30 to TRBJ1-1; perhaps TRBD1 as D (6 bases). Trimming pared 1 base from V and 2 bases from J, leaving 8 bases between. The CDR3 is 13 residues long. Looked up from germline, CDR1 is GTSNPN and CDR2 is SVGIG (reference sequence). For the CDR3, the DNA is TGTGCCTGGAGTGGACAGGCCAACACTGAAGCTTTCTTT. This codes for CAWSGQANTEAFF.

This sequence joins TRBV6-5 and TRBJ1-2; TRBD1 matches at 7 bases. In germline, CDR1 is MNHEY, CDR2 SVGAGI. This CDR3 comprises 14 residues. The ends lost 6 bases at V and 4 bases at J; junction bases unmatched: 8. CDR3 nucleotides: TGTGCCAGCAGACCTGGACAGGACTTCTATGGCTACACCTTC. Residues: CASRPGQDFYGYTF.

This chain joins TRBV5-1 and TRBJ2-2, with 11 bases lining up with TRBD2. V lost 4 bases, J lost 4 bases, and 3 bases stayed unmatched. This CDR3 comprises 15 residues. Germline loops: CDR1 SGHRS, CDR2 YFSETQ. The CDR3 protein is CASSTGTSGTGELFF. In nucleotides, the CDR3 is TGCGCCAGCAGCACGGGGACTAGCGGCACCGGGGAGCTGTTTTTT.

The CDR3 sequence is CATQLKVKGTGRYEQYF. CDR3 nucleotide sequence: TGTGCCACCCAGCTTAAAGTAAAGGGGACAGGCAGGTACGAGCAGTACTTC. The chain combines TRBV7-9 with TRBJ2-7; 8 nucleotides agree with TRBD1. Per the germline V gene, CDR1 is SEHNR and CDR2 is FQNEAQ (reference sequence). CDR3 length equals 17 residues. Trimming removed 10 bases from V and 4 bases from J; junction bases left unmatched: 21.

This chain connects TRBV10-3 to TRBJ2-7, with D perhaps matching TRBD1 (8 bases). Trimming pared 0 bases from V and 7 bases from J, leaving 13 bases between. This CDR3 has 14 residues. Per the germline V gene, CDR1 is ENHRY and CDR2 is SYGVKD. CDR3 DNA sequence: TGTGCCATCAGTGAGTCCAACAGGGGGGGGGAGCAGTACTTC. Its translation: CAISESNRGGEQYF.

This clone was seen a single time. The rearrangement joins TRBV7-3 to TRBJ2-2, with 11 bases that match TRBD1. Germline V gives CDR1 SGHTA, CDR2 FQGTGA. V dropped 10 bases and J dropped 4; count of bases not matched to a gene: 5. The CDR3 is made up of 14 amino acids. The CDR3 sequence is CATRTGGVTGELFF. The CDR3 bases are TGTGCCACCAGGACAGGGGGCGTCACCGGGGAGCTGTTTTTT.

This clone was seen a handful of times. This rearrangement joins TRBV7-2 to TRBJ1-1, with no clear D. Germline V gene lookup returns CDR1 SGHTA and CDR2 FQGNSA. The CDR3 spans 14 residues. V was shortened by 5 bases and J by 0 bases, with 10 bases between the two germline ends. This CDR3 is CASSTHGMNTEAFF. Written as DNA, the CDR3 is TGTGCCAGCAGCACCCATGGCATGAACACTGAAGCTTTCTTT. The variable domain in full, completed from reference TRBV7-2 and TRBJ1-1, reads GAGVSQSPSNKVTEKGKDVELRCDPISGHTALYWYRQSLGQGLEFLIYFQGNSAPDKSGLPSDRFSAERTGGSVSTLTIQRTQQEDSAVYLCASSTHGMNTEAFFGQGTRLTVV.

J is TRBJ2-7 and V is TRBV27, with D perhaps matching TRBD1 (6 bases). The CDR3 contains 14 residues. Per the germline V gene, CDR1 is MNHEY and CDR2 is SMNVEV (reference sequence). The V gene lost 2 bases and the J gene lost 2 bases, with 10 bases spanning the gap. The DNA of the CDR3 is TGTGCCAGCAGTTTAAAACAGGGCCCCTACGAGCAGTACTTC. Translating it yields CASSLKQGPYEQYF.

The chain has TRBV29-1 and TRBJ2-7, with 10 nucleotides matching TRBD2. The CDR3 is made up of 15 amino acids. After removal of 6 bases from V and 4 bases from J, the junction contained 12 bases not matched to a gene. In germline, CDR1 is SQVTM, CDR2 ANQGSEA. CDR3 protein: CSVDSKAGGEYEQYF. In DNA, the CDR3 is TGCAGCGTCGATTCTAAAGCGGGAGGGGAATACGAGCAGTACTTC.

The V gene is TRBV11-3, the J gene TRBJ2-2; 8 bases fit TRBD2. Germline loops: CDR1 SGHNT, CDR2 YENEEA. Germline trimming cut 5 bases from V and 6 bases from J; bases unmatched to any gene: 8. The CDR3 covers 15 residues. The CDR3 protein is CASSKTSVGPGELFF. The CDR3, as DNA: TGTGCCAGCAGCAAGACTAGCGTAGGTCCCGGGGAGCTGTTTTTT.

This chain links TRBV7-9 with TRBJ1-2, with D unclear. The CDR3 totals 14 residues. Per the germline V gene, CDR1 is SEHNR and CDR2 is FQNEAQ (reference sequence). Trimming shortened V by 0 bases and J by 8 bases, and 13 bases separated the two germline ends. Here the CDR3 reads CASSLALSSGGYTF. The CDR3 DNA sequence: TGTGCCAGCAGCTTAGCGCTTTCCAGCGGGGGCTACACCTTC.

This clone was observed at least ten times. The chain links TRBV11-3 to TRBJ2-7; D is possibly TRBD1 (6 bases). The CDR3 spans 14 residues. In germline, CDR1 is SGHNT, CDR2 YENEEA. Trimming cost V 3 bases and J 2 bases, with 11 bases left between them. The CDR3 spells CASSFGQHPYEQYF. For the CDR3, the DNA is TGTGCCAGCAGCTTTGGACAGCATCCCTACGAGCAGTACTTC.